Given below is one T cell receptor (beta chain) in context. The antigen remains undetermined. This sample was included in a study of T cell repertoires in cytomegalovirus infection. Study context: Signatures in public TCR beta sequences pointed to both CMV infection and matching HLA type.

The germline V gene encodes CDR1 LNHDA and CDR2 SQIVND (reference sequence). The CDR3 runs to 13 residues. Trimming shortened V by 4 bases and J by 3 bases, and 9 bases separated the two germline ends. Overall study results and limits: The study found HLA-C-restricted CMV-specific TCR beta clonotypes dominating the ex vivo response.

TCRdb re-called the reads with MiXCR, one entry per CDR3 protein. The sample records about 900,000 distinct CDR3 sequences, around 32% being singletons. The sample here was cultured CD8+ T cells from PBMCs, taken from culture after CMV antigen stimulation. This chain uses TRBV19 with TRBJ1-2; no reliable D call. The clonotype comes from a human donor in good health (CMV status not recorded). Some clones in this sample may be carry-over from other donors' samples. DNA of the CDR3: TGTGCCAGTAGTACGGGGATTTACTATGGCTACACCTTC. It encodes CASSTGIYYGYTF.